One sample yielded the 18 T cell receptor beta chains listed below, sequenced in a study of blood T cell repertoires in COVID-19. Sequencing was performed with immunoSEQ multiplex PCR; in TCRdb, only in-frame clones are kept and a portion is missing. The sample records around 230,000 clones, 80% to 90% being singletons. Sequencing used peripheral blood. Receptors were obtained from a man aged 50-59 years with COVID-19, enrolled during active disease.

The genes are TRBV6-5 and TRBJ1-1; TRBD1 is a possible D gene (6 bases). V lost 0 bases to trimming and J lost 4 bases, with 9 bases between them. This CDR3 is built from 14 residues. CDR1 MNHEY and CDR2 SVGAGI come from the germline V gene. CDR3 coding DNA: TGTGCCAGCAGTTACTCGGGCAGGGGCACTGAAGCTTTCTTT. Its translation is CASSYSGRGTEAFF.

The J gene is TRBJ2-2, the V gene TRBV29-1; D might be TRBD2 (7 bases). Between the trimmed V and J ends, which lost 7 bases and 3 bases, there was a span of 15 bases. The germline CDR1 and CDR2 sequences are SQVTM and ANQGSEA. This CDR3 spans 14 amino acids. CDR3 in amino acids: CSAEGGPDTGELFF. The CDR3 coding sequence is TGCAGCGCCGAGGGGGGGCCGGACACCGGGGAGCTGTTTTTT.

This chain links TRBV30 with TRBJ1-5; possibly TRBD1 for D (6 bases). Germline V gene lookup returns CDR1 GTSNPN and CDR2 SVGIG (reference sequence). Trimming removed 3 bases at V and 7 bases at J, with 13 bases between. This CDR3 has 13 residues. The CDR3 here is CAWRTGYGQPQHF. The DNA of the CDR3 is TGTGCCTGGAGAACAGGGTACGGGCAGCCCCAGCATTTT.

The chain uses TRBV30 and TRBJ1-2; the D gene is possibly TRBD1 (6 bases). The CDR3 totals 14 residues. Germline loops: CDR1 GTSNPN, CDR2 SVGIG (reference sequence). With 2 bases removed from V and 2 bases from J, the gap between germline ends came to 12 bases. The CDR3 region is CAWSSLGTNYGYTF. The CDR3 nucleotides read TGTGCCTGGAGTAGCTTGGGGACAAACTATGGCTACACCTTC.

This clone came up once. CDR3 nucleotides: TGTGCCAGCAGCGGGGGCACAGGGGATAATTCACCCCTCCACTTT. Protein sequence: CASSGGTGDNSPLHF. The V call is TRBV9, the J call TRBJ1-6; 7 nucleotides agree with TRBD1. The V and J ends lost 3 bases and 5 bases, in that order; junction bases with no gene match: 5. Germline values: CDR1 SGDLS, CDR2 YYNGEE. The CDR3 has 15 amino acids.

This clone was seen once. V is TRBV5-6 and J is TRBJ2-7; TRBD2 might be the D (5 bases). The CDR3 length is 14 residues. Deletions cut 0 bases from V and 3 bases from J, with 10 bases between. Per germline, CDR1 SGHDT and CDR2 YYEEEE. The CDR3 DNA sequence: TGTGCCAGCAGCTTGGGCAGTAGCGACTACGAGCAGTACTTC. It specifies CASSLGSSDYEQYF.

The rearrangement links TRBV2 to TRBJ1-3; tentatively, D is TRBD1 (5 bases). The V gene's germline CDR1 is SNHLY and CDR2 FYNNEI. This CDR3 is built from 16 residues. V was cut by 2 bases and J by 3 bases, with 14 bases left in between. The CDR3 loop reads CASSELMQGYGNTIYF. The DNA of the CDR3 is TGTGCCAGCAGTGAACTGATGCAGGGTTATGGAAACACCATATATTTT.

CDR3 DNA sequence: TGTGCCAGCAGCCCTGTTACGGGAGGATCGAACACCGGGGAGCTGTTTTTT. Its protein is CASSPVTGGSNTGELFF. The chain couples TRBV11-2 to TRBJ2-2, with TRBD2 identical over 7 bases. CDR1 is SGHAT, CDR2 FQNNGV, per germline. The CDR3 extends over 17 amino acids. V was pared by 5 bases and J by 0 bases, with 9 bases of the junction left unmatched.

The chain recombines TRBV19 with TRBJ1-2; 7 bases are shared with TRBD1. With V trimmed by 0 bases and J by 3 bases, 1 base remained unmatched. CDR1 is LNHDA, CDR2 SQIVND, per germline (reference sequence). This CDR3 spans 14 amino acids. The CDR3 DNA is TGTGCCAGTAGTATAGATGGGACAGACTATGGCTACACCTTC. This gives the protein CASSIDGTDYGYTF.

The chain carries TRBV28 and TRBJ2-7, with D perhaps matching TRBD1 (5 bases). Germline lookup yields CDR1 MDHEN and CDR2 SYDVKM. Trimming removed 3 bases at V and 3 bases at J, with 15 bases between. The CDR3 covers 15 residues. CDR3: CASSFPHSTDYEQYF. The CDR3 DNA reads as TGTGCCAGCAGTTTCCCCCACTCGACAGACTACGAGCAGTACTTC. Drawing the rest from reference TRBV28 and TRBJ2-7, the complete variable domain is DVKVTQSSRYLVKRTGEKVFLECVQDMDHENMFWYRQDPGLGLRLIYFSYDVKMKEKGDIPEGYSVSREKKERFSLILESASTNQTSMYLCASSFPHSTDYEQYFGPGTRLTVT.

This chain uses TRBV21-1 with TRBJ2-3; TRBD2 is the table's D call, not checked against the DNA. TRBV21-1 is described as a pseudogene. The CDR3 runs 18 residues. The CDR3 sequence is CASSKYVTSGGAGDTQYF. The CDR3 DNA follows: TGTGCCAGCAGCAAATACGTAACTAGCGGGGGGGCCGGAGATACGCAGTATTTT.

This rearrangement joins TRBV5-4 to TRBJ2-1; 10 nucleotides agree with TRBD2. This CDR3 contains 16 residues. J gave up 4 bases and V 2 bases, and 6 bases lay outside the gene matches. Per the germline V gene, CDR1 is SGHNT and CDR2 is YYREEE (reference sequence). The CDR3 region is CASSLPGLAEYNEQFF. The CDR3 DNA reads TGTGCCAGCAGCTTACCTGGACTAGCGGAATACAATGAGCAGTTCTTC.

This chain joins TRBV7-9 and TRBJ1-6; 8 bases match TRBD1. The germline V gene has CDR1 SEHNR and CDR2 FQNEAQ (reference sequence). Trimming at V came to 3 bases and at J to 0 bases, leaving 4 bases not matched to a gene. The CDR3 has 17 residues. The DNA of the CDR3 is TGTGCCAGCAGCTTTGGACAGGGTTTCTCCTATAATTCACCCCTCCACTTT. This encodes CASSFGQGFSYNSPLHF.

This rearrangement joins TRBV6-5 to TRBJ2-7, with TRBD2 as a possible D gene (5 bases). V lost 5 bases, J lost 4 bases, and 12 bases lay in between. Germline CDR1 MNHEY, CDR2 SVGAGI. There are 13 residues in the CDR3. DNA for the CDR3: TGTGCCAGCAGTAAGGTCTCGGGATACGAGCAGTACTTC. Its translation: CASSKVSGYEQYF.

This clone was seen a few times. The rearrangement links TRBV18 to TRBJ2-7; tentative D call: TRBD1 (6 bases). In germline, CDR1 is KGHSH, CDR2 LQKENI. The CDR3 covers 13 residues. V lost 2 bases and J 3 bases, leaving 8 bases between the germline ends. The CDR3 DNA sequence: TGTGCCAGCTCACCAAAACAGGGCTACGAGCAGTACTTC. It yields the protein CASSPKQGYEQYF.

The rearrangement uses TRBV21-1 and TRBJ1-1; the table's D call, TRBD1, was not checked against the DNA. TRBV21-1 is a pseudogene segment. This CDR3 has 14 residues. The CDR3 DNA reads TGTGCCAGCAGACACAGGGTTTGGATCACTGAAGCTTTCTTT. This sequence encodes CASRHRVWITEAFF.

The chain couples TRBV9 to TRBJ2-7, with D hard to call. Trimming took off 0 bases at V and 1 base at J, with 8 bases between the two ends. Germline V gene lookup returns CDR1 SGDLS and CDR2 YYNGEE. CDR3 length: 14 residues. CDR3 in amino acids: CASSVGSRSYEQYF. CDR3 nucleotides: TGTGCCAGCAGCGTAGGATCCAGATCCTACGAGCAGTACTTC.

The chain couples TRBV5-1 to TRBJ2-1, with 9 bases matching TRBD2. Germline CDR1 and CDR2: SGHRS and YFSETQ. The CDR3 has 16 amino acids. The V gene end was trimmed by 4 bases and the J gene end by 2 bases; junction bases not matched to a gene: 7. The CDR3 DNA is TGCGCCAGCAGCCCAGCGGGGGGCCTGACCTACAATGAGCAGTTCTTC. Amino acids: CASSPAGGLTYNEQFF.